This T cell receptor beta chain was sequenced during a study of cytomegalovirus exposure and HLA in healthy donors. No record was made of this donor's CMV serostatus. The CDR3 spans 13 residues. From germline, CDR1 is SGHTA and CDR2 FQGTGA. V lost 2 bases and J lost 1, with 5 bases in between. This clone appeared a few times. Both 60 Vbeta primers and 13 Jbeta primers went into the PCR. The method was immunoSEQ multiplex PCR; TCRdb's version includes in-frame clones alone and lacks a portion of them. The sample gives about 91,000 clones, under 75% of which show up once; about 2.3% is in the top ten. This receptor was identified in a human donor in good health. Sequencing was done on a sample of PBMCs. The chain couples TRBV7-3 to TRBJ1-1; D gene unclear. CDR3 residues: CASSLERNTEAFF. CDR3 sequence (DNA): TGTGCCAGCAGCTTAGAGAGGAACACTGAAGCTTTCTTT.